This entry lists 12 T cell receptor beta chains sequenced from one sample in a study of radiotherapy plus CTLA-4 blockade in lung cancer. TCRdb keeps only in-frame clones here, not all; method: immunoSEQ multiplex PCR. Altogether tens of thousands of clones are present, 60% to 80% being singletons, with the ten largest covering about 2.7%. This material consisted of peripheral blood, taken from a patient treated with radiotherapy plus ipilimumab. All receptors come from a human donor with non-small cell lung cancer whose response to radiotherapy plus ipilimumab could not be evaluated.

V and J are TRBV19 and TRBJ2-7, with D tentatively TRBD2 (6 bases). Trimming removed 3 bases at V and 2 bases at J, with 11 bases between. Germline V lookup: CDR1 LNHDA, CDR2 SQIVND (reference sequence). The CDR3 extends over 14 amino acids. CDR3 coding DNA: TGTGCCAGTAGTATGGGGGGAGCTCCCTACGAGCAGTACTTC. Protein: CASSMGGAPYEQYF.

This clone was counted a single time. The chain recombines TRBV28 with TRBJ1-5; 7 bases map to TRBD1. The V segment lost 2 bases and the J segment 1 base; nucleotides outside the gene matches: 5. This CDR3 spans 16 amino acids. CDR1 and CDR2 from the germline V gene are MDHEN and SYDVKM. The CDR3, as DNA: TGTGCCAGCAGTTTACCTGGGACAGTGAGCAATCAGCCCCAGCATTTT. Protein: CASSLPGTVSNQPQHF.

The V and J genes are TRBV7-8 and TRBJ2-5, with 10 bases identical to TRBD1. J gave up 0 bases and V 4 bases, and 2 bases lay outside the gene matches. This CDR3 contains 15 residues. Germline V gene lookup returns CDR1 SGHVS and CDR2 FQNEAQ. In DNA, the CDR3 is TGTGCCAGCAGCTCGGGACAGGGGTACCAAGAGACCCAGTACTTC. Encoded protein: CASSSGQGYQETQYF.

The rearrangement links TRBV9 to TRBJ1-1, with D possibly matching TRBD1 (5 bases). The CDR3 totals 15 residues. Germline CDR1 SGDLS, CDR2 YYNGEE. V lost 1 base, J lost 1 base, and 11 bases lay in between. CDR3 in DNA: TGTGCCAGCAGCGTACCGACAGCAAGGAACACTGAAGCTTTCTTT. Protein: CASSVPTARNTEAFF.

This clone has just a few counts. J is TRBJ1-1 and V is TRBV5-8; D call uncertain. CDR1 is SGHTS, CDR2 YDEGEE, per germline. CDR3 size: 15 residues. Trimming left V 4 bases short and J 1 base short, with 14 bases between. CDR3 sequence (DNA): TGTGCCAGCAGCAATGGACTGGGCAGGAACACTGAAGCTTTCTTT. It is translated as CASSNGLGRNTEAFF.

This rearrangement joins TRBV6-6 to TRBJ1-2; weak D call: TRBD1 (6 bases). CDR3 length equals 15 residues. The V end lost 0 bases, the J end lost 5 bases, and 13 bases lay between the germline ends. Germline CDR1 and CDR2: MNHNY and SVGAGI (reference sequence). The chain's CDR3 is CASSYSKGVGYGYTF. CDR3 coding DNA: TGTGCCAGCAGTTACTCGAAGGGGGTCGGATATGGCTACACCTTC.

J is TRBJ2-4 and V is TRBV19; D possibly corresponds to TRBD1 (6 bases). Germline CDR1 reads LNHDA; CDR2 reads SQIVND (reference sequence). Between the trimmed V and J ends, which lost 9 bases and 7 bases, there was a span of 19 bases. CDR3 length: 14 amino acids. This chain's CDR3 is CASGEGDIRNIQYF. The DNA of the CDR3 is TGTGCCAGCGGAGAGGGGGATATTAGGAACATTCAGTACTTC.

The V gene is TRBV5-4, the J gene TRBJ2-7, with D perhaps matching TRBD1 (6 bases). The CDR3 length is 14 residues. Germline V gives CDR1 SGHNT, CDR2 YYREEE (reference sequence). Trimming removed 9 bases from V and 3 bases from J, with 19 bases in between. The CDR3 DNA reads as TGTGCCACCAGACCGCGAGGGGGAAACTACGAGCAGTACTTC. Encoded protein: CATRPRGGNYEQYF.

CDR3 residues: CASSSSRRENTEAFF. The DNA of the CDR3 is TGTGCCAGTAGTTCTTCCAGGAGGGAGAACACTGAAGCTTTCTTT. The rearrangement uses TRBV19 and TRBJ1-1; no definite D call. Germline CDR1 LNHDA, CDR2 SQIVND (reference sequence). This CDR3 contains 15 residues. V was pared by 5 bases and J by 1 base, with 14 bases between.

The gene calls are TRBV11-3 and TRBJ2-7; TRBD2 matches at 11 bases. The CDR3 totals 18 residues. Germline CDR1 and CDR2: SGHNT and YENEEA. Trimming took 5 bases from V and 1 from J; bases not matched to a gene: 13. CDR3 residues: CASSPTRTSGFGSYEQYF. CDR3 nucleotide sequence: TGTGCCAGCAGCCCAACCCGGACTAGCGGGTTTGGATCCTACGAGCAGTACTTC.

The chain recombines TRBV5-5 with TRBJ2-7, with D possibly matching TRBD1 (5 bases). CDR1 and CDR2 (germline): SGHKS, YYEKEE (reference sequence). Trimming took off 2 bases at V and 2 bases at J, with 5 bases between the two ends. The CDR3 length is 12 residues. The CDR3 coding sequence is TGTGCCAGCAGCTTAGGGGCCTACGAGCAGTACTTC. The encoded protein is CASSLGAYEQYF.

The CDR3, as DNA: TGTGCCATCAGTGAGTCAGGGACAGGGGTCCAGTATTTT. Amino acid sequence: CAISESGTGVQYF. V gene TRBV10-3 combines with J gene TRBJ2-3, with 10 bases identical to TRBD1. The CDR3 length is 13 residues. V gave up 0 bases and J gave up 12 bases; unmatched junction bases: 3. The V gene's germline CDR1 is ENHRY and CDR2 SYGVKD.